This TCR beta chain stems from a study of T cells in Graves' hyperthyroidism and ophthalmopathy (dated by TCRdb to the late 2010s). For context, the study as a whole: Peripheral blood samples were taken at initial diagnosis, before any treatment was given. To identify distinguishing TCR V-J signatures, a discovery cohort of around 100 patients was used, comprising 43 with Graves' ophthalmopathy and around 57 with stable Graves' hyperthyroidism. Whether ophthalmopathy could be predicted prospectively was tested in an independent validation cohort made up of 18 hyperthyroidism patients plus 17 patients who later progressed to ophthalmopathy. The 75 to 100 discovery patients were divided at random into training and test sets in a 7:3 ratio. The study also compared thyroid tissue and blood T-cell repertoires from several Graves' hyperthyroidism patients. After sampling, hyperthyroidism patients received methimazole starting at 30 mg daily, and ophthalmopathy patients received high-dose intravenous methylprednisolone. The paper describes TCR Vbeta CDR3 sequencing of 135 peripheral blood samples, made up of roughly 45 ophthalmopathy patients, 70 to 75 hyperthyroidism patients and about 17 progressor patients.

Here is what the overall study found, with its caveats: No statistical method was used to set the sample size in advance, and investigators knew the group allocation. Ophthalmopathy was separated from stable hyperthyroidism by a 13 V-J signature model, with about 88% sensitivity and roughly 81% specificity obtained in cross-validation and 80%/75% obtained in testing. In validation, the model predicted progression to ophthalmopathy with approximately 71% sensitivity and around 72% specificity, a median of around 6.6 months before onset. Most expanded thyroid clonotypes (frequency above 0.001) were also detected in blood, a finding suggesting that blood repertoires may reflect thyroid immune responses.

Graves' hyperthyroidism was defined as stable when no progression to ophthalmopathy occurred over 18 months of follow-up. Hyperthyroidism patients were newly diagnosed, had a disease duration of under 2 months, and were aged 18 to 65 years. Any patient with an uncontrolled infection, another autoimmune disease, pregnancy or lactation was excluded. Diagnoses were based on clinical symptoms, serum thyroxine and TRAb, thyroid ultrasound and orbital computed tomography. Ficoll-Paque density gradient centrifugation was used to isolate PBMCs from 8 to 10 ml of fresh peripheral blood. Trizol reagent was used to extract total RNA, and RNA quality was then checked on an Agilent 2100 Bioanalyzer. V loses 3 bases of germline sequence and J loses 0 bases, and the interval between the two ends is 3 bases. From cysteine to phenylalanine, the CDR3 is 13 amino acids long. Of the read, only the CDR3 DNA is kept; its 39 bases are in frame from base 1.

The TCR beta CDR3 regions were amplified from the RNA transcripts. The TCR CDR3 was subjected to a first round of RT-PCR using the HTBI primer set and the Qiagen OneStep RT-PCR kit. A second multiplex PCR round built the libraries, followed by size selection and purification. Sequencing of the libraries was done on an Illumina HiSeq2000 using paired-end 100 bp reads. Per the original workflow: SOAPnuke was used to process the raw data, with reads discarded if the reads contained adapters or uncalled bases, had a mean Phred below 15, or lacked an exact constant-primer or identifier match. High-quality paired reads were merged using COPE v1.2.5, and each unique nucleotide sequence was defined as a clonotype. MiTCR v1.1 was used to align clonotypes to the IMGT TRBV, TRBD and TRBJ reference segments. Analysis was restricted to V-J combinations with a frequency above 0.0001, which covered roughly 99% of repertoires. The TCS score was defined as the ratio of F50 (clonal expansion) to E x V (chaos), calculated using BLOSUM62-based TCRdist between CDR3 peptides within each V-J. Welch's t-statistics and random forest reduced some 510 V-J features to roughly 13, which were used in a naive Bayes classifier (R e1071). The public reads were quality trimmed at Q25 with fastp and then assembled into clones with MiXCR by TCRdb, keeping productive beta chains. Every CDR3 protein is listed once, alongside the most common genes and DNA of its rows. These V and J calls rely on TCRdb rather than the paper's analysis. Present in this sample are 600,000 or so distinct CDR3 sequences, roughly 16% of which were seen just once. The ten most abundant clones make up around 4% of the sample.

This clonotype occurred many times. What antigen it recognizes has not been identified. No base quality information exists; no much larger clone differs at one position. The rearrangement combines TRBV12-3 or TRBV12-4 with TRBJ1-5, with the D gene not clear enough to name. The sequence derives from a woman aged 30 to 39 with Graves' hyperthyroidism. The sample comprised blood. For the CDR3, the sequence is CASSLDSNQPQHF. The base sequence is TGTGCCAGCAGTTTGGATAGCAATCAGCCCCAGCATTTT.